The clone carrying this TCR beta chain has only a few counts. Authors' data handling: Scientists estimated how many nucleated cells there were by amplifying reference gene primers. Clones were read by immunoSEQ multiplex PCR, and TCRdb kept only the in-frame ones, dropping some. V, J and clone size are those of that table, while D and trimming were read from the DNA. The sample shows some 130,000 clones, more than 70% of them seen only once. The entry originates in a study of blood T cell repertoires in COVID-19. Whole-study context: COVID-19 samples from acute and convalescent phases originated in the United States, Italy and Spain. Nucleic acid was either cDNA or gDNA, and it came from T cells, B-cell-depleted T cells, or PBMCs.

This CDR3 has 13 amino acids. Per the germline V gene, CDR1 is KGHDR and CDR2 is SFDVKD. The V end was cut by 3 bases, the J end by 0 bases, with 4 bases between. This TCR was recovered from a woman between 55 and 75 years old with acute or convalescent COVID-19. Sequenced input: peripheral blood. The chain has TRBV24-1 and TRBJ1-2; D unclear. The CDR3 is CATSDGPNYGYTF. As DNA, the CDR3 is TGTGCCACCAGTGATGGGCCTAACTATGGCTACACCTTC.